This T cell receptor (beta chain) appears in the sequencing data of a study of regulatory T cells in long-lasting Graves disease. Study-level points and caveats: Persistent patients shared more public clonotypes (about 2,600) than new patients (just under 1,000). Gene preferences differed: TRBV28, TRBJ1-2, TRBJ2-5 in persistent cases.

A remark on this clonotype: Its target is not known. A single base is all that separates this from a far larger clone, so a read error is likely.

CDR3-region Arm-PCR and iRepertoire HTBI primers produced the TCR beta libraries. TCRdb analysed the multiplex PCR reads with MiXCR anew, one entry per CDR3 protein. The top ten clones hold about an eighth of a sample with 200,000 to 250,000 distinct CDR3 sequences, approximately 18% of them seen once. Per the germline V gene, CDR1 is SGHNT and CDR2 is YENEEA. CDR3 length: 15 amino acids. Time point denoted: newly diagnosed GD, antithyroid drugs for less than 3 months. PBMC RNA served as the TCR library source. Another study also made use of these data, one on T cells in Graves' hyperthyroidism and ophthalmopathy. As that study records: Using the HTBI primer set, a first-round RT-PCR was run on the TCR CDR3. Ophthalmopathy stood apart from stable hyperthyroidism in a 13 V-J model.

The sample consisted of peripheral blood mononuclear cells (PBMCs), taken at new diagnosis, from a patient treated with antithyroid drugs. The sequence was collected from a woman aged 30 to 39 with Graves disease. The V call is TRBV11-3, the J call TRBJ1-1, with no clear D. The CDR3 sequence is CAGSQSISPNTEAFF. CDR3 DNA: TGTGCCGGCAGCCAGTCCATTAGCCCGAACACTGAAGCTTTCTTT.